This T cell receptor (beta chain) was captured in a study of T cell repertoires in cytomegalovirus infection (dated by TCRdb to between 2019 and 2020). For the wider study: Donor HLA type was relevant to the analysis, because carriage of CMV infection together with the matching HLA type was indicated by public TCR beta signatures. Study-level results and caveats: The ex vivo response was dominated by HLA-C-restricted CMV-specific TCR beta clonotypes, which also provided the single most frequent clonotype in two of eight donors. Cumulative frequency of public TCR beta family members discriminated carriers of CMV infection plus the relevant HLA type in this cohort and an independent approximately 400-donor cohort.

Deletion took 5 bases off V and 5 bases off J, with a span of 15 bases between the germline ends. The germline V gene supplies CDR1 MDHEN and CDR2 SYDVKM. CDR3 length: 14 amino acids, cysteine to phenylalanine. The entry retains the CDR3 DNA only, 42 bases that are in frame from base 1. There are a few counts of this clonotype. Its cognate antigen has yet to be identified. Base qualities are not recorded, but no much larger clone differs from it by a single base. The sequencer was an Illumina HiSeq 1500. The raw public data were reprocessed by TCRdb itself: fastp quality trimming at Q25, MiXCR clonotype calling, in-frame beta chains only. Every entry covers one CDR3 protein and lists the most common genes and DNA from its rows. The sample table holds approximately 250,000 distinct CDR3 sequences, of which over 20% were seen once. The ten most abundant clones make up approximately 18% of the sample.

The chain employs TRBV28 and TRBJ1-2; the D gene assignment is ambiguous. This receptor was identified in a human donor in good health (CMV status not recorded). Some clones in this sample may be carry-over from other donors' samples. The sample was CD8+ T cells from PBMCs. The nucleotide sequence reads as follows: TGTGCCAGCAGTCGTGATACGGGAGCTTATGGCTACACCTTC. This translates into CASSRDTGAYGYTF.